The 24 T cell receptor beta chains reported below all come from one sample, sequenced in a study of T cell clonality in common variable immunodeficiency. Some clones are missing from TCRdb's copy, which holds only in-frame ones; the method was immunoSEQ multiplex PCR. Singletons are absent from the sample, which has 23,000 or so clones. Whole-study results and caveats: Reportedly, TCR beta sequences from common variable immunodeficiency showed fewer deletions and N-nucleotide insertions.

These receptors are not linked to any known antigen. The specimen was peripheral blood mononuclear cells. These receptors all stem from a human donor with common variable immunodeficiency.

This clone is medium-sized in the sample. The CDR3 extends 3 residues past the end of the read, so its final part is completed from the germline J gene. The J gene is TRBJ2-3, the V gene TRBV20-1; 7 nucleotides agree with TRBD2. Trimming at V came to 3 bases and at J to 1 base, leaving 7 bases not matched to a gene. The CDR3 is 15 amino acids. The germline gives CDR1 DFQATT, CDR2 SNEGSKA (reference sequence). The sequenced CDR3 bases are TGCAGTGCTAGCCCCGCGGGAGCGGGCACAGATACG. Translating gives CSASPAGAGTDT. From start to end, the CDR3 is CSASPAGAGTDTQYF.

This clone was seen a handful of times. The observed sequence ends 3 residues before the CDR3 terminus, with the missing tail filled in from the germline J gene. The V call is TRBV7-9, the J call TRBJ2-2; no reliable D call. Germline V CDR1 and CDR2: SEHNR, FQNEAQ (reference sequence). Trimming shortened V by 6 bases and J by 3 bases, and 11 bases separated the two germline ends. CDR3 size: 14 residues. The CDR3 spells CASSSQQHTGELFF. The sequenced part of the CDR3 DNA is TGTGCCAGCAGTTCACAGCAACACACCGGGGAG. The full variable domain, rest sourced from reference TRBV7-9 and TRBJ2-2, is DTGVSQNPRHKITKRGQNVTFRCDPISEHNRLYWYRQTLGQGPEFLTYFQNEAQLEKSRLLSDRFSAERPKGSFSTLEIQRTEQGDSAMYLCASSSQQHTGELFFGEGSRLTVL.

This clone was detected many times. The part of the CDR3 DNA that was read is TGCAGCGTTATAGCTCGGACAGGGGGTCTCTACGAG. As protein: CSVIARTGGLYE. The whole CDR3 protein is CSVIARTGGLYEQYF. The V call is TRBV29-1, the J call TRBJ2-7; TRBD1 aligns across 10 bases. The read falls 3 residues short of the CDR3 end, and the missing part is taken from the germline J gene. In germline, CDR1 is SQVTM, CDR2 ANQGSEA. The CDR3 covers 15 residues. Trimming cost V 5 bases and J 3 bases; bases outside gene matches: 10.

About this clone: The CDR3 extends 3 residues past the end of the read, so its final part is completed from the germline J gene. The rearrangement uses TRBV20-1 and TRBJ2-7, with a weak D call TRBD2 (6 bases). The CDR3 length is 15 residues. Germline CDR1 DFQATT, CDR2 SNEGSKA (reference sequence). The V and J ends lost 6 bases and 1 base respectively, with 19 bases between them. The CDR3 reads CSAPWEAGQSYEQYF. CDR3 DNA (partial): TGCAGTGCCCCCTGGGAGGCCGGACAATCCTACGAG.

Notes on this clone: The read ends 3 residues shy of where the CDR3 ends; the end is completed using the germline J gene. V usage is TRBV19 and J usage is TRBJ1-3; perhaps TRBD1 as D (5 bases). Germline CDR1 reads LNHDA; CDR2 reads SQIVND (reference sequence). Trimming took 5 bases from V and 0 from J, leaving 14 bases between them. This CDR3 has 16 amino acids. The CDR3 reads CASSAIPGFSGNTIYF. CDR3 DNA (partial): TGTGCCAGTAGTGCGATCCCAGGGTTCTCTGGAAACACC.

This clone was recorded many times. The read stops 3 residues short of the end of the CDR3; the missing end is completed from the germline J gene. The genes are TRBV10-1 and TRBJ2-4; 7 nucleotides line up with TRBD1. Germline CDR1 is WNHNN and CDR2 is SYGVQD (reference sequence). V lost 9 bases to trimming and J lost 0 bases; unmatched junction nucleotides: 11. The CDR3 consists of 16 residues. The CDR3 protein is CASPGTDTLAKNIQYF. CDR3 bases read: TGCGCCAGTCCCGGGACAGACACCCTAGCCAAAAACATT.

This clone was detected a few times. The read ends 3 residues early relative to the CDR3; the germline J gene fills the gap. The rearrangement uses TRBV5-1 and TRBJ2-1; 9 bases map to TRBD1. Germline V lookup: CDR1 SGHRS, CDR2 YFSETQ. After removal of 4 bases from V and 8 bases from J, the junction contained 7 bases not matched to a gene. This CDR3 comprises 14 residues. The DNA read from the CDR3 is TGCGCCAGCAGCCCCCCGGGACAGGGTTATGAG. Its protein is CASSPPGQGYE. The CDR3 in its entirety is CASSPPGQGYEQFF.

The table lists this clone with many counts. The read falls 3 residues short of the CDR3 end, and the missing part is taken from the germline J gene. V and J are TRBV4-2 and TRBJ2-3; 11 bases are shared with TRBD2. The junction had 3 bases not matched to a gene; V was cut back by 0 bases and J by 1 base. This CDR3 has 17 residues. CDR1 and CDR2 (germline): LGHNA, YNFKEQ. The CDR3: CASSQDQTSGGTDTQYF. Incomplete CDR3 DNA: TGTGCCAGCAGCCAAGATCAGACTAGCGGGGGCACAGATACG.

Details on this clone: The read stops 3 residues short of the end of the CDR3; the missing end is completed from the germline J gene. Distinct nucleotide sequences in the sample also encode this CDR3. V usage is TRBV5-1 and J usage is TRBJ2-7, with TRBD1 matching over 8 bases. With V trimmed by 4 bases and J by 0 bases, 9 bases remained unmatched. Germline V gene lookup returns CDR1 SGHRS and CDR2 YFSETQ. The CDR3 is 16 amino acids. Incomplete CDR3 DNA: TGCGCCAGCAGCCCCGGGGCAGGGGGCAACTCCTACGAG. Translating it yields CASSPGAGGNSYE. The CDR3 in full is CASSPGAGGNSYEQYF.

In its sample, this clone was seen a few times. The read ends 3 residues before the CDR3 terminus; that terminus is restored from the germline J gene. J is TRBJ2-7 and V is TRBV5-4; the match to TRBD1 covers 7 bases. This CDR3 region has 13 residues. The J segment lost 5 bases and the V segment lost 9 bases, leaving 11 bases of the junction unmatched. The germline gives CDR1 SGHNT, CDR2 YYREEE (reference sequence). CDR3 sequence: CAISRQGRNEQYF. CDR3 bases read: TGTGCCATCTCTCGACAGGGTCGAAACGAG.

A remark on this clone: The observed sequence ends 3 residues before the CDR3 terminus, with the missing tail filled in from the germline J gene. V usage is TRBV7-6 and J usage is TRBJ1-1; possible D gene TRBD1, 5 bases. Looked up from germline, CDR1 is SGHVS and CDR2 is FNYEAQ. Trimming stripped 0 bases from V and 3 bases from J, with 11 bases between. The CDR3 runs to 15 residues. CDR3 amino acids: CASSLALGDYTEAFF. CDR3 bases read: TGTGCCAGCAGCTTAGCGCTAGGGGACTACACTGAA.

The sample holds a few counts of this clone. The DNA ends 3 residues before the CDR3 does, and the rest of the CDR3 is filled in from the germline J gene. The chain couples TRBV10-2 to TRBJ2-7; 10 bases match TRBD2. The CDR3 contains 14 residues. Germline CDR1 and CDR2: WSHSY and SAAADI. Unmatched junction bases numbered 5, after V lost 6 bases and J lost 3 bases. The DNA read from the CDR3 is TGCGCCAGCAGCCGTTCTAGCGGGGGCTACGAG. Protein product: CASSRSSGGYE. The entire CDR3 reads CASSRSSGGYEQYF.

This clone was detected only a few times. The CDR3 end is not reached by the read, which stops 3 residues before it; the germline J gene fills it in. The V and J genes are TRBV19 and TRBJ1-3; tentative D call: TRBD1 (5 bases). The length of the CDR3 is 13 residues. Trimming cost V 8 bases and J 3 bases, with 11 bases left between them. CDR1 LNHDA and CDR2 SQIVND come from the germline V gene (reference sequence). CDR3 DNA, as far as it was read: TGTGCCAGTTCGACAGAAAATGGAAACACC. It specifies CASSTENGNT. The whole CDR3 sequence is CASSTENGNTIYF.

This clone showed up many times. The read ends 3 residues early relative to the CDR3; the germline J gene fills the gap. This chain links TRBV2 with TRBJ2-1, with TRBD2 matching 9 bases. J was trimmed by 8 bases and V by 6 bases; bases with no gene match: 8. From germline, CDR1 is SNHLY and CDR2 FYNNEI. The CDR3 consists of 14 residues. The CDR3 bases that were read are TGTGCCAGCAGGGATAGCGGGAGTAGCGATGAG. Amino acid sequence: CASRDSGSSDE. The full CDR3 sequence reads CASRDSGSSDEQFF.

In regard to this clone: The read comes to an end 3 residues before the CDR3 does, leaving the germline J gene to fill in the end. The chain has TRBV11-2 and TRBJ2-7; a possible D gene is TRBD1 (6 bases). V lost 0 bases, J lost 1 base, and 10 bases lay in between. Germline assignment: CDR1 SGHAT and CDR2 FQNNGV. The CDR3 totals 15 residues. CDR3 residues: CASSLDRQASYEQYF. The DNA read from the CDR3 is TGTGCCAGCAGCTTAGATCGACAGGCTTCCTACGAG.

This clone was counted at least ten times. The read finishes 3 residues shy of the CDR3 end, and the germline J gene is used to complete it. The chain joins TRBV19 to TRBJ2-1, with 10 bases that match TRBD2. Germline CDR1 LNHDA, CDR2 SQIVND (reference sequence). The CDR3 covers 15 residues. V lost 5 bases, J lost 6 bases, and 7 bases stayed unmatched. The CDR3 loop reads CASSGGTSGANEQFF. Partial CDR3 DNA: TGTGCCAGTAGTGGGGGCACTAGCGGGGCCAATGAG.

At least ten counts were recorded for this clone. The sequenced part of the CDR3 DNA is TGCAGCGTTGTAGGGGGATACGAG. Its translation: CSVVGGYE. The whole CDR3 sequence reads CSVVGGYEQYF. V usage is TRBV29-1 and J usage is TRBJ2-7; D might be TRBD1 (6 bases). The read is 3 residues too short to cover the CDR3 end, so that end is filled in from the germline J gene. Germline loops: CDR1 SQVTM, CDR2 ANQGSEA. The length of the CDR3 is 11 residues. Trimming stripped 4 bases from V and 4 bases from J, with 8 bases between.

This clone was recorded a few times. The CDR3 end lies 3 residues beyond the end of the read and is filled in from the germline J gene. The rearrangement uses TRBV7-6 and TRBJ2-1; 10 bases map to TRBD2. Germline trimming cut 3 bases from V and 5 bases from J; bases unmatched to any gene: 4. Germline values: CDR1 SGHVS, CDR2 FNYEAQ. CDR3 length: 15 residues. The CDR3: CASSLLAGVNNEQFF. Partial CDR3 DNA: TGTGCCAGCAGCTTGCTAGCGGGAGTTAACAATGAG.

Points on this clone: The read halts 3 residues ahead of the CDR3 end, with the missing end drawn from the germline J gene. This chain links TRBV30 with TRBJ1-6; D remains ambiguous. V was cut by 2 bases and J by 4 bases, with 3 bases left in between. CDR1 and CDR2 from the germline V gene are GTSNPN and SVGIG (reference sequence). The CDR3 runs 12 residues. The CDR3 DNA, read in part, is TGTGCCTGGAGTTCGTATAATTCACCC. It yields the protein CAWSSYNSP. The full CDR3 sequence reads CAWSSYNSPLHF. Combining the CDR3 with reference TRBV30 and TRBJ1-6 gives the whole variable domain SQTIHQWPATLVQPVGSPLSLECTVEGTSNPNLYWYRQAAGRGLQLLFYSVGIGQISSEVPQNLSASRPQDRQFILSSKKLLLSDSGFYLCAWSSYNSPLHFGNGTRLTVT.

With regard to this clone: Read data end 3 residues before the CDR3 end; the end is taken from the germline J gene. This chain links TRBV7-6 with TRBJ1-3; TRBD1 is a possible D gene (6 bases). The CDR3 totals 14 residues. CDR1 SGHVS and CDR2 FNYEAQ come from the germline V gene. The ends were cut back, 5 bases at V and 3 bases at J, with 11 bases in the middle. The CDR3 bases that were read are TGTGCCAGCAGCGGCCAGGGGTATGGAAACACC. Amino acid sequence: CASSGQGYGNT. The entire CDR3 is CASSGQGYGNTIYF.

On this clone: Read sequence stops 3 residues before the CDR3 end, and the germline J gene provides the missing end. The chain recombines TRBV2 with TRBJ2-2, with D maybe TRBD2 (5 bases). Trimming stripped 0 bases from V and 6 bases from J, with 8 bases between. The CDR3 is 14 residues long. The germline CDR1 and CDR2 sequences are SNHLY and FYNNEI. The CDR3 sequence is CASSEASAAGELFF. The part of the CDR3 DNA that was read is TGTGCCAGCAGTGAAGCTTCAGCGGCCGGGGAG.

This clone has just a few counts. The read ends 3 residues before the CDR3 terminus; that terminus is restored from the germline J gene. V and J are TRBV2 and TRBJ1-5; 7 nucleotides align to TRBD1. This CDR3 has 14 residues. Germline V gene lookup returns CDR1 SNHLY and CDR2 FYNNEI. With 6 bases clipped from V and 7 bases from J, the junction kept 9 bases outside the gene matches. CDR3 loop: CASRGAGGLQPQHF. The sequenced part of the CDR3 DNA is TGTGCCAGCAGGGGGGCAGGGGGGCTGCAGCCC.

By share of the sample, this clone is medium-sized (0.01 to 0.1%). The CDR3 extends 3 residues past the end of the read, so its final part is completed from the germline J gene. This chain links TRBV2 with TRBJ1-2; 8 nucleotides match TRBD1. The CDR3 contains 16 residues. J was trimmed by 7 bases and V by 4 bases; bases with no gene match: 14. Germline V gene lookup returns CDR1 SNHLY and CDR2 FYNNEI. The part of the CDR3 DNA that was read is TGTGCCAGCAGTGTGACACGGACAGGGAAGGCGCGTGGC. Its protein product is CASSVTRTGKARG. The CDR3 in full is CASSVTRTGKARGYTF.

This clone was counted at least ten times. The read ends 3 residues early relative to the CDR3; the germline J gene fills the gap. This chain links TRBV7-2 with TRBJ2-2; D is possibly TRBD1 (6 bases). The length of the CDR3 is 14 residues. Germline V CDR1 and CDR2: SGHTA, FQGNSA. V was cut by 5 bases and J by 5 bases, with 12 bases left in between. The CDR3 DNA, read in part, is TGTGCCAGCAGCCCCCTTCAGGGGACCGGGGAG. As protein: CASSPLQGTGE. The CDR3 in full is CASSPLQGTGELFF.